The present entry profiles one T cell receptor (beta chain) with its context. This clone has only a few counts. Its cognate antigen has yet to be identified. Base quality data are lacking; no much larger clone is found one base away. These data originate in a study of cytomegalovirus exposure and HLA in healthy donors (dated by TCRdb to 2015 to 2018). Notes on the research overall: In an earlier analysis of approximately 640 of the donors, 250 to 350 Gb of sequence data and 117 million unique TCR beta sequences from roughly 180 million T cells were reported. Besides the first cohort of some 670 subjects, a separate validation cohort made up of roughly 130 different subjects was used. A later analysis re-examined previously published TCR beta repertoires from around 670 donors and added high-resolution HLA genotyping to investigate patterns of TCR occurrence. An early release covering about 600 HLA-typed donors comprised about 310 gigabases of sequencing data and some 79 million unique TCR sequences. In the later analysis, no new phenotypic data were used to find candidate immune exposures; instead, reliance was placed on TCR beta sequences and their occurrence across donors. The aim of the study was to test whether cataloging public T cell receptors could identify signatures of past pathogen exposure. Class I and class II HLA loci were covered by the typing at four-digit resolution. The number of typed donors differed by locus: roughly 620-630 for A, B, C, DRB1 and DQB1; 522 for DQA1; 606 for DPA1; and roughly 450 for DPB1. Roughly five DR-DQ haplotypes were treated as single units for association and clustering because of strong linkage in the cohort. An earlier analysis of 587 of the donors applied high-throughput TCR beta sequencing to assess whether each TCR beta V gene segment acted as functional or pseudogenic. On average, around 240,000 unique TCR beta nucleotide sequences were sequenced per donor among some 430 genotyped donors of the cohort, with around 19% of those sequences being non-productive. The T cell repertoires of around 670 subjects were profiled by immunosequencing and related to cytomegalovirus serostatus. Every discovery cohort repertoire had been produced on one sequencing platform. A later genetic analysis used genome-wide SNP genotypes for about three fifths of the 666 donors, treating that subset as a discovery cohort. Of the 398 genotyped donors, about 84% fell in the genetic ancestry cluster associated with self-reported Caucasian donors. Donor age, sex, ethnicity and CMV serostatus were compiled together with the repertoire data. High-throughput TCR immunosequencing, statistical association of individual TCRs with disease status, and machine learning were combined to predict cytomegalovirus infection status. General conclusions and limits of the study: It was suggested by the authors that the approach could potentially be generalized to other disease states and immunological phenotypes. A total of fewer than 200 TCR beta chains were listed by the study as associated with cytomegalovirus. Broadly in line with IMGT annotations, most TCR beta V segments showed up in productive rearrangements about 87% or about 30% of the time in an earlier analysis of several hundred of the donors. Correlated functional status among segregating V segments might reflect linkage disequilibrium, but an unknown experimental factor could not be ruled out. In a later analysis, HLA-associated TCR beta chains were found to be more clonally expanded and to have lower generation probabilities than equally common non-associated chains. Strong co-occurrence of HLA alleles, especially DR and DQ, made assigning TCR associations to individual alleles difficult. In vitro tests confirmed that a few of the cytomegalovirus-associated TCR beta chains recognize cytomegalovirus antigens. Because the 87-base-pair reads could not distinguish some IMGT-functional V segments, including TRBV6-2 and TRBV6-3, those segments were excluded. Because HLA typing was missing for some donors at each locus, association tests included only the typed subset. A later genetic analysis associated a missense DCLRE1C variant with V-gene and J-gene trimming of TCR beta chains, and an independent cohort replicated the association. In a later analysis, most CMV-associated TCR beta chains were found to appear HLA-restricted, with HLA associations seemingly driven largely by CMV exposure. Because counts were too low, roughly 16 rarely observed V segments, including chromosome 9 orphons, were excluded from the earlier analysis of under 650 of the donors. According to a later analysis, parvovirus B19, influenza, CMV and Epstein-Barr virus appeared linked to several top co-occurrence clusters. For the cohort, immune exposure information was limited to CMV serostatus. A further reported finding was that TCR beta sequences accurately predicted the HLA-A and HLA-B alleles for most subjects in the first cohort. Sequencing depth was assumed to be roughly uniform across donors in the presence/absence analyses, though that assumption may not hold. The classifier was reported to diagnose cytomegalovirus status with high specificity and sensitivity in both the original cohort and the validation cohort. The sequencing pipeline was judged likely to have produced a cluster of highly shared sequence variants as a technical artifact. Across donors, most TCR sequences were observed very rarely, whereas some public TCRs were present in many individuals. In a later genetic analysis, fewer N-insertions in productive TCRs were reported among donors in an Asian-associated ancestry cluster than the 666-donor mean. In this cohort, only TCR beta chains were sequenced, and detectable features were limited by the absence of alpha or paired-chain data. In a later analysis, TCR association rates were found to vary across HLA loci, with the most associated TCRs seen for DRB1 alleles and the fewest for HLA-C alleles. A later analysis associated 17,000 or so TCR beta sequences with specific HLA alleles at a false discovery rate of 0.05.

In total, roughly 670 healthy bone marrow donors made up the cohort. At the time of sampling, every cohort member was nominally healthy, though immune exposures that went unrecorded were likely present. The donor tested CMV seropositive, placing the donor among the 289 seropositive members of the cohort. A peripheral blood sample was collected from each donor, and TCR beta sequencing was performed on peripheral blood mononuclear cells. The Qiagen DNeasy Blood Extraction Kit was used to extract genomic DNA from the blood cell samples. The library was built by means of the immunoSEQ multiplex PCR assay. A mixture of 60 forward primers for TCR Vbeta segments and 13 reverse primers for TCR Jbeta segments was used in the multiplex PCR. A multiplex PCR assay on genomic DNA amplified the CDR3 region of rearranged TCR beta genes. On the Illumina HiSeq System, the amplified TCR beta libraries were sequenced as 87-base-pair reads. Regarding the original processing steps: In a later analysis, some 80 million unique TCR beta chains were counted across the 500 to 850 repertoires, and about 9.9 million of these chains were shared by at least two donors. Raw reads were error-corrected and collapsed into unique sequences by a nearest-neighbor algorithm in which closely related sequences were merged to remove PCR and sequencing errors. V, D and J gene segments were assigned by aligning CDR3 sequences to IMGT reference sequences. Each retained sequence needed at least a six-nucleotide match to both a V gene segment and a J gene segment. Rearrangements were called productive when the CDR3 lacked stop codons and stayed in frame with V and J; all others were non-productive. Following IMGT convention, CDR3 was defined as the stretch from the second conserved V-encoded cysteine to the conserved J-encoded phenylalanine. In an earlier analysis of just under 600 of the donors, sequences lacking an unambiguous match to a single V gene segment were excluded. An earlier analysis of around 600 of the donors classified V segments as functional when productive rearrangements were above 56.7% and as segregating when the standard deviation between donors was above 5%. To diagnose cytomegalovirus status from the catalog of TCR beta chain sequences, a statistical classification framework was built. A later analysis assigned V and J genes by comparing TCR nucleotide sequences with IMGT/GENE-DB human TR gene sequences. A later analysis assigned CDR3 sequences and most-parsimonious VDJ recombination scenarios with the TCRdist pipeline. In a later analysis, each TCR beta chain was defined by its CDR3 amino acid sequence together with its V-gene family, and reads lacking a unique V-gene family were excluded. A later analysis removed 550 to 700 highly shared, low-generation-probability nucleotide sequences to deal with suspected cross-contamination and a sequencing artifact. In a later analysis, a clonal expansion index was calculated for each public chain from normalized within-repertoire ranks of inferred template counts. Generation probabilities in a later analysis came from a VDJ recombination model fitted to out-of-frame rearrangements, and those results were checked against IGoR. In a later analysis, TCR-TCR, TCR-HLA and TCR-CMV co-occurrence was scored with hypergeometric tests, and a repertoire-size bias correction was applied to TCR pairs. A later analysis estimated false discovery rates by permuting HLA or CMV assignments 20 times. A later analysis grouped co-occurring TCRs with DBSCAN, adding TCRdist sequence similarity when clustering within HLA-allele-positive subsets. Co-occurrence clustering excluded repertoires with fewer than 30,000 or more than 120,000 public chains, plus five with anomalous nucleotide sharing. TCRdb obtained this table from immuneACCESS and retained in-frame rearrangements with V and J assigned. These tables miss some clones; where compared with another copy, unresolved V genes account for less than half of the shortfall, and the remainder is unexplained. V and J calls and clone size are those listed in that table; D and trimming were worked out from the DNA. The sample table holds 65,000 to 85,000 clones, of which about four fifths were seen once. The ten largest clones add up to 9% to 13% of the sample.

V and J lose 0 bases and 3 bases, and a span of 9 bases separates them. Counted from cysteine to phenylalanine, this CDR3 has 14 amino acids. Here the CDR3 DNA is all that survives: 42 bases in frame from base 1. Based on the germline V gene, the CDR1 and CDR2 sequences are SGDLS and YYNGEE. Sequencing was performed on PBMCs. This clonotype was obtained from a male donor in good health and CMV-seropositive. The chain uses TRBV9 and TRBJ1-1; too little of a D gene remains to name it. CDR3 sequence: CASSVGGYDTEAFF. The DNA sequence follows: TGTGCCAGCAGCGTAGGAGGTTATGACACTGAAGCTTTCTTT.